This entry describes one T cell receptor beta chain. Trimming removed 3 bases from V and 5 bases from J, with 10 bases in between. The CDR3 runs 13 residues. Germline V gene data show CDR1 as SEHNR and CDR2 as FQNEAQ (reference sequence). The data belong to a study of T cell responses to AZD1222 COVID-19 vaccine. Assay used: immunoSEQ multiplex PCR; TCRdb lists only in-frame clones, some missing. The repertoire has 65,000 to 80,000 clones, around 90% of them found once; the top ten carry 4% to 5%. This clonotype was obtained from an adult in good health. The sample consisted of peripheral blood, taken on day 0 of AZD1222 vaccination. This chain joins TRBV7-9 and TRBJ1-1; TRBD1 might be the D (6 bases). CDR3 in amino acids: CASSFTGPTEAFF. CDR3 DNA: TGTGCCAGCAGCTTTACAGGGCCGACTGAAGCTTTCTTT.